A single sample is the source of the 21 T cell receptor beta chains below, sequenced in a study of Ad26.COV2.S vaccination and SARS-CoV-2 variants. Treatment denoted: 15 to 20 received Ad26.COV2.S at low or high dose, single or two shots; roughly five received placebo; per-sample allocation not given. Samples came from day 63 after the first vaccine or placebo injection. Libraries were prepared by immunoSEQ multiplex PCR; TCRdb keeps only in-frame clonotypes and omits some of them. The sample lists under 600,000 clones; 89% were seen once. The material was peripheral blood, obtained in a trial of Ad26.COV2.S vaccine versus placebo. Every receptor here comes from a person between 18 and 65 years old who received the Ad26.COV2.S COVID-19 vaccine or a placebo.

The chain joins TRBV6-6 to TRBJ2-1, with 15 positions matching TRBD2. Trimming removed 6 bases from V and 5 bases from J; junction bases left unmatched: 5. CDR3 length equals 16 residues. From germline, CDR1 is MNHNY and CDR2 SVGAGI (reference sequence). As DNA, the CDR3 is TGTGCCAGCAGCAGGGGACTAGCGGGGGGAGACAATGAGCAGTTCTTC. The encoded protein is CASSRGLAGGDNEQFF.

This chain links TRBV27 with TRBJ2-5, with D perhaps being TRBD1 or TRBD2 (5 bases each). CDR1 is MNHEY and CDR2 is SMNVEV in the germline V gene (reference sequence). Trimming took off 4 bases at V and 1 base at J, with 10 bases between the two ends. The CDR3 contains 14 residues. CDR3 loop: CASSSQGTQETQYF. The CDR3 nucleotides read TGTGCCAGCAGTTCCCAAGGGACCCAAGAGACCCAGTACTTC.

The rearrangement joins TRBV23-1 to TRBJ1-3; a weak D match, TRBD1 (6 bases). TRBV23-1 is labeled an ORF, and its function is uncertain. V was shortened by 2 bases and J by 1 base, with 12 bases between the two germline ends. This CDR3 has 16 amino acids. The CDR3 loop reads CASSQPQQGSGNTIYF. The CDR3 DNA reads TGCGCCAGCAGTCAACCGCAACAGGGATCTGGAAACACCATATATTTT.

The V gene is TRBV19, the J gene TRBJ2-3, with 10 bases lining up with TRBD2. After removal of 7 bases from V and 0 bases from J, the junction contained 13 bases not matched to a gene. The CDR3 totals 18 residues. CDR1 LNHDA and CDR2 SQIVND come from the germline V gene (reference sequence). CDR3 coding DNA: TGTGCCAGTACCCTTGAACCGGGACTAGCGTCTAGCACAGATACGCAGTATTTT. As protein: CASTLEPGLASSTDTQYF. Together with reference TRBV19 and TRBJ2-3, the CDR3 gives the full variable domain: DGGITQSPKYLFRKEGQNVTLSCEQNLNHDAMYWYRQDPGQGLRLIYYSQIVNDFQKGDIAEGYSVSREKKESFPLTVTSAQKNPTAFYLCASTLEPGLASSTDTQYFGPGTRLTVL.

The chain combines TRBV20-1 with TRBJ1-1; D gene uncertain. Trimming cost V 3 bases and J 1 base, with 6 bases left between them. The V gene's germline CDR1 is DFQATT and CDR2 SNEGSKA (reference sequence). The CDR3 consists of 12 residues. This CDR3 is CSASQENTEAFF. CDR3 coding DNA: TGCAGTGCTAGTCAGGAGAACACTGAAGCTTTCTTT.

The chain couples TRBV19 to TRBJ2-1, with a possible D match to TRBD2 (6 bases). CDR3 length: 15 residues. Per germline, CDR1 LNHDA and CDR2 SQIVND (reference sequence). V shed 5 bases and J shed 5 bases, with 16 bases lying between them. CDR3 protein: CASSPRGAQNNEQFF. CDR3 DNA: TGTGCCAGTAGTCCCCGCGGGGCTCAAAACAATGAGCAGTTCTTC.

This clone was detected a few times. Within the sample, other DNA sequences also encode this same CDR3. This chain links TRBV7-3 with TRBJ1-1; D is unresolved. The V gene's germline CDR1 is SGHTA and CDR2 FQGTGA. Trimming took off 0 bases at V and 2 bases at J, with 4 bases between the two ends. The length of the CDR3 is 13 residues. CDR3: CASSLTLNTEAFF. For the CDR3, the DNA is TGTGCCAGCAGCTTAACTCTAAACACTGAAGCTTTCTTT.

The V call is TRBV6-5, the J call TRBJ2-5; tentative D call: TRBD1 (6 bases). The germline V gene encodes CDR1 MNHEY and CDR2 SVGAGI. The CDR3 has 14 residues. Trimming left V 7 bases short and J 5 bases short, with 17 bases between. In DNA form, the CDR3 reads TGTGCCAGCACTGGAACTCAGGGGTGGGAGACCCAGTACTTC. Residues: CASTGTQGWETQYF.

CDR3 nucleotides: TGTGCCTGGAGTGTATCTAGACAGGGGGCCGGTAGCAATCAGCCCCAGCATTTT. This codes for CAWSVSRQGAGSNQPQHF. The chain joins TRBV30 to TRBJ1-5; TRBD1 matches 10 bases. V lost 0 bases, J lost 0 bases, and 8 bases stayed unmatched. Germline V CDR1 and CDR2: GTSNPN, SVGIG (reference sequence). The CDR3 totals 18 residues. The entire variable domain, with the rest obtained from reference TRBV30 and TRBJ1-5, is as follows: SQTIHQWPATLVQPVGSPLSLECTVEGTSNPNLYWYRQAAGRGLQLLFYSVGIGQISSEVPQNLSASRPQDRQFILSSKKLLLSDSGFYLCAWSVSRQGAGSNQPQHFGDGTRLSIL.

The chain uses TRBV27 and TRBJ1-4; D is uncertain. The CDR3 has 13 amino acids. Germline CDR1 MNHEY, CDR2 SMNVEV (reference sequence). V was cut by 5 bases and J by 2 bases, with 6 bases left in between. For the CDR3, the DNA is TGTGCCAGCAGTCTGTGGACTAATGAAAAACTGTTTTTT. Translation: CASSLWTNEKLFF.

This chain uses TRBV6-5 with TRBJ1-6, with TRBD1 matching 7 bases. J gave up 7 bases and V 10 bases, and 7 bases lay outside the gene matches. Per germline, CDR1 MNHEY and CDR2 SVGAGI. This CDR3 comprises 13 residues. The CDR3 reads CATWDRPNSPLHF. As DNA, the CDR3 is TGTGCCACGTGGGACAGACCAAATTCACCCCTCCACTTT.

The J gene is TRBJ1-2, the V gene TRBV7-8, with 8 nucleotides matching TRBD1. Germline values: CDR1 SGHVS, CDR2 FQNEAQ. The CDR3 contains 17 residues. V lost 1 base and J lost 4; bases outside the gene matches: 11. In nucleotides, the CDR3 is TGTGCCAGCAGCTTAGGACGGACAGGGTTGGGAGTCTATGGCTACACCTTC. Protein sequence: CASSLGRTGLGVYGYTF.

The J gene is TRBJ2-7, the V gene TRBV6-1; D is undetermined. V was cut by 3 bases and J by 0 bases, with 6 bases left in between. This CDR3 comprises 13 residues. Germline assignment: CDR1 MNHNS and CDR2 SASEGT. CDR3 amino acids: CASSEGGSYEQYF. CDR3 bases: TGTGCCAGCAGTGAGGGTGGCTCCTACGAGCAGTACTTC.

V gene TRBV7-9 combines with J gene TRBJ2-6; D not certain. This CDR3 is built from 16 residues. The ends were cut back, 5 bases at V and 0 bases at J, with 11 bases in the middle. Germline-derived CDR1 and CDR2 are SEHNR and FQNEAQ (reference sequence). The CDR3 sequence is CASSVGQTSGANVLTF. The CDR3 coding sequence is TGTGCCAGCAGCGTGGGTCAGACCTCTGGGGCCAACGTCCTGACTTTC.

V and J are TRBV27 and TRBJ2-5; TRBD1 matches 7 bases. The germline gives CDR1 MNHEY, CDR2 SMNVEV (reference sequence). The ends lost 4 bases at V and 4 bases at J; junction bases unmatched: 12. CDR3 size: 16 residues. For the CDR3, the DNA is TGTGCCAGCAGTTGCACCGGGACAGCAGTCTCAGAGACCCAGTACTTC. This encodes CASSCTGTAVSETQYF.

This clone was observed a single time. The V call is TRBV18, the J call TRBJ2-5; TRBD1 agrees at 7 bases. Trimming cost V 6 bases and J 5 bases; bases outside gene matches: 9. This CDR3 is 14 amino acids long. CDR1 and CDR2 (germline): KGHSH, LQKENI. The CDR3 DNA sequence: TGTGCCAGCTCTCCCGGGACAGCGTGGGAGACCCAGTACTTC. This translates into CASSPGTAWETQYF.

This rearrangement joins TRBV3-1 (or the pseudogene TRBV3-2) to TRBJ2-1; no definite D call. V lost 4 bases to trimming and J lost 6 bases, with 16 bases between them. The length of the CDR3 is 15 residues. Germline V gene sequence: CDR1 LGHDT, CDR2 YNNKEL (reference sequence). The CDR3 region is CASSLGWVEPNEQFF. Written as DNA, the CDR3 is TGTGCCAGCAGCCTAGGGTGGGTTGAGCCCAATGAGCAGTTCTTC.

V and J are TRBV10-2 and TRBJ1-1, with a possible D match to TRBD1 (5 bases). Trimming pared 1 base from V and 0 bases from J, leaving 12 bases between. The CDR3 length is 16 residues. CDR1 and CDR2 from the germline V gene are WSHSY and SAAADI. CDR3 coding DNA: TGCGCCAGCAGTGAGTTAGGTAGGGGCATGAACACTGAAGCTTTCTTT. Encoded protein: CASSELGRGMNTEAFF.

The chain uses TRBV7-2 and TRBJ1-6, with 10 bases that match TRBD1. CDR3 length equals 15 residues. Germline loops: CDR1 SGHTA, CDR2 FQGNSA. The V and J ends lost 6 bases and 11 bases, in that order; junction bases with no gene match: 10. The CDR3 coding sequence is TGTGCCAGCAGGGACGGACGGACAGGGGGTCCACCCCTCCACTTT. Its translation: CASRDGRTGGPPLHF.

V is TRBV18 and J is TRBJ2-5; TRBD1 matches 7 bases. The germline gives CDR1 KGHSH, CDR2 LQKENI. V gave up 0 bases and J gave up 1 base; unmatched junction bases: 8. The CDR3 runs 17 residues. DNA of the CDR3: TGTGCCAGCTCACCACCCTTAAAGGGGGCAATCCAAGAGACCCAGTACTTC. Translating gives CASSPPLKGAIQETQYF.

This clone is a singleton in its sample. The chain recombines TRBV5-1 with TRBJ2-3, with D maybe TRBD2 (6 bases). The CDR3 runs to 15 residues. The V gene lost 5 bases and the J gene lost 4 bases, with 17 bases spanning the gap. Germline CDR1 reads SGHRS; CDR2 reads YFSETQ. The CDR3 region is CASRVVGGPSDTQYF. DNA for the CDR3: TGCGCCAGCAGGGTTGTGGGGGGTCCATCAGATACGCAGTATTTT.